These 8 T cell receptor beta chains share one sample of origin, sequenced in a study of blood T cell repertoires in COVID-19. Sequencing used immunoSEQ multiplex PCR; TCRdb keeps in-frame clones, though not all of them. The repertoire holds some 170,000 clones, approximately 85% seen once, with about 10% in the top ten. The sample was peripheral blood. These receptors originate from a man aged 55 to 70 with active or convalescent COVID-19.

V usage is TRBV25-1 and J usage is TRBJ2-1; possible D gene TRBD2, 6 bases. The CDR3 loop spans 14 amino acids. Per the germline V gene, CDR1 is MGHDK and CDR2 is SYGVNS. The V gene lost 5 bases and the J gene lost 6 bases, with 14 bases spanning the gap. The CDR3 reads CASSTLASTNEQFF. The CDR3 bases are TGTGCCAGCAGTACGCTAGCGTCGACCAATGAGCAGTTCTTC.

The chain employs TRBV5-1 and TRBJ2-3, with 7 bases that match TRBD2. Germline V gene sequence: CDR1 SGHRS, CDR2 YFSETQ. The CDR3 is 15 amino acids. J lost 2 bases, V lost 2 bases, and 5 bases had no gene match. The CDR3, as DNA: TGCGCCAGCAGCTTAAACAGCGGGATCACAGATACGCAGTATTTT. Translation gives CASSLNSGITDTQYF.

This clone was detected a few times. The chain recombines TRBV11-2 with TRBJ2-1; D unresolved. Trimming stripped 1 base from V and 5 bases from J, with 9 bases between. The CDR3 runs to 14 residues. From germline, CDR1 is SGHAT and CDR2 FQNNGV. The CDR3 sequence is CASSLADWDNEQFF. CDR3 DNA: TGTGCCAGCAGCTTAGCCGACTGGGACAATGAGCAGTTCTTC. The full variable domain, with the rest looked up from reference TRBV11-2 and TRBJ2-1, is EAGVAQSPRYKIIEKRQSVAFWCNPISGHATLYWYQQILGQGPKLLIQFQNNGVVDDSQLPKDRFSAERLKGVDSTLKIQPAKLEDSAVYLCASSLADWDNEQFFGPGTRLTVL.

This clone was observed a few times. The V call is TRBV19, the J call TRBJ2-3; TRBD2 is a possible D gene (5 bases). Germline CDR1 is LNHDA and CDR2 is SQIVND (reference sequence). The CDR3 totals 17 residues. The V and J ends lost 9 bases and 0 bases respectively, with 22 bases between them. CDR3 nucleotide sequence: TGTGCCAGACCCCGAATTCGACGGGAAGCTAGCACAGATACGCAGTATTTT. Translation gives CARPRIRREASTDTQYF.

This rearrangement joins TRBV18 to TRBJ2-7; 8 nucleotides line up with TRBD1. J was trimmed by 6 bases and V by 5 bases; bases with no gene match: 9. The CDR3 is made up of 14 amino acids. Germline V CDR1 and CDR2: KGHSH, LQKENI. CDR3 sequence reads: CASSIDRGSSEQYF. The DNA of the CDR3 is TGTGCCAGCTCAATCGACAGGGGATCGAGCGAGCAGTACTTC.

The chain is built from TRBV9 and TRBJ1-1, with 7 positions matching TRBD1. The V segment lost 3 bases and the J segment 4 bases; nucleotides outside the gene matches: 3. The germline V gene has CDR1 SGDLS and CDR2 YYNGEE. CDR3 length equals 13 residues. The CDR3 reads CASSGGGRTEAFF. The CDR3 region has the DNA TGTGCCAGCAGCGGAGGGGGCCGCACTGAAGCTTTCTTT.

The chain has TRBV10-1 and TRBJ2-1; 15 nucleotides line up with TRBD2. From germline, CDR1 is WNHNN and CDR2 SYGVQD (reference sequence). This CDR3 spans 17 amino acids. V was clipped by 3 bases and J by 2 bases; unmatched bases: 2. CDR3 sequence reads: CASSDRTSGRAYNEQFF. CDR3 bases: TGCGCCAGCAGTGACCGGACTAGCGGGAGGGCCTACAATGAGCAGTTCTTC.

V usage is TRBV6-1 and J usage is TRBJ2-1, with D possibly TRBD2 on 6 matching bases. Germline-derived CDR1 and CDR2 are MNHNS and SASEGT. V was pared by 0 bases and J by 8 bases, with 14 bases between. The CDR3 loop spans 15 amino acids. The CDR3 region has the DNA TGTGCCAGCAGTGAAGCGGCGGGAACGGTGGATGAGCAGTTCTTC. Protein sequence: CASSEAAGTVDEQFF.